This T cell receptor beta chain appears in the sequencing data of a study of blood T cell repertoires in COVID-19. For the study at large: From the United States, Italy and Spain came samples of acute and convalescent COVID-19.

In the original processing: Reference gene primer amplification in the assay estimated nucleated cell counts. TCRdb's copy holds only in-frame clones and misses some; the assay was immunoSEQ multiplex PCR. The D gene and trimming were derived from the DNA, and the V and J assignments and clone size from that table. The table has roughly 100,000 clones, 86% seen once. This CDR3 has 13 amino acids. The V segment lost 5 bases and the J segment 4 bases; nucleotides outside the gene matches: 4. The germline V gene has CDR1 SGHRS and CDR2 YFSETQ. The clonotype comes from a human donor in a cohort sampled during active COVID-19. The sample was peripheral blood. The chain joins TRBV5-1 to TRBJ1-1, with 8 bases matching TRBD1. CDR3 amino acids: CASRVTGGTEAFF. CDR3 sequence (DNA): TGCGCCAGCAGAGTAACAGGGGGCACTGAAGCTTTCTTT.